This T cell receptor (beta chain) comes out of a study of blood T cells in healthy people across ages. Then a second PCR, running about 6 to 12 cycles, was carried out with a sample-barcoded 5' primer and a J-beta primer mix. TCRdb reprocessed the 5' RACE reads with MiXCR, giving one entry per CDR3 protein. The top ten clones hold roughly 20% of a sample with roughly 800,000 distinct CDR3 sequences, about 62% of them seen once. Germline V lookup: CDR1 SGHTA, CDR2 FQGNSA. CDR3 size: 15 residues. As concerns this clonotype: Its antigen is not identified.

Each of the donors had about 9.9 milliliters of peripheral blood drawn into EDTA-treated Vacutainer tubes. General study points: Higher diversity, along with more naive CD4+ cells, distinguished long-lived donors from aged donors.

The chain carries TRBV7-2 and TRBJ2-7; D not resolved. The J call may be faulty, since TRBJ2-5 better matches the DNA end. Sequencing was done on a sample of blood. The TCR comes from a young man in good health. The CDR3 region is CASSFEFRSWETQYF. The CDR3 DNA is TGTGCCAGCAGCTTTGAGTTCCGTTCATGGGAGACCCAGTACTTC.